A selection of T cell receptor beta chains follows, all from one sample in a study of Ad26.COV2.S vaccination and SARS-CoV-2 variants. The assay was immunoSEQ multiplex PCR, and TCRdb's table has in-frame clones only and misses some. The sample lists roughly 420,000 clones; approximately 88% were seen once. Sequencing used peripheral blood, obtained in a trial of Ad26.COV2.S vaccine versus placebo. The receptors here all came from a person aged 18-60 years who received the Ad26.COV2.S COVID-19 vaccine or a placebo. Both conserved end residues are part of each CDR3. The order of the fields is D gene, clone size, CDR3 length, V gene, J gene, CDR3 DNA, CDR3 protein. D genes are given only for firm matches. Rows may omit the clone size; those that give it use once, few, many or a size class.

>-|-|12|TRBV5-6|TRBJ2-7
TGTGCCAGCAGTGCCAACCCCTACGAGCAGTACTTC
CASSANPYEQYF
>TRBD1|-|15|TRBV18|TRBJ1-2
TGTGCCAGCTCACCACGTGCGGGACAGGGTAATGGCTACACCTTC
CASSPRAGQGNGYTF
>-|-|18|TRBV7-2|TRBJ2-6
TGTGCCAGCAGCACCCGACATCCTCGATCCCCTGGGGCCAACGTCCTGACTTTC
CASSTRHPRSPGANVLTF
>TRBD1|-|17|TRBV4-1|TRBJ2-3
TGCGCCAGCAGCCTCGTATGGACAGGGGGAGTTCCAGATACGCAGTATTTT
CASSLVWTGGVPDTQYF
>TRBD1|few|16|TRBV4-3|TRBJ2-7
TGCGCCAGCAGCCAAGATCCCGGGACAGGGTTTTACGAGCAGTACTTC
CASSQDPGTGFYEQYF
>-|-|15|TRBV28|TRBJ1-5
TGTGCCAGCAGTTTGTCCACCGGCGGCAATCAGCCCCAGCATTTT
CASSLSTGGNQPQHF
>-|-|13|TRBV7-2|TRBJ2-5
TGTGCCAGCAAAAACACTGGGCAGGAGACCCAGTACTTC
CASKNTGQETQYF
>-|-|13|TRBV7-8|TRBJ2-7
TGTGCCAGCAGAGTTGGCTCTGGGGGAGAGCAGTACTTC
CASRVGSGGEQYF
>TRBD1|once|18|TRBV19|TRBJ1-1
TGTGCCAGTAGTATAGATATAAGGACAGGGGGCTCGAACACTGAAGCTTTCTTT
CASSIDIRTGGSNTEAFF
>TRBD1|-|15|TRBV7-2|TRBJ2-1
TGTGCCAGCAGCTTTGGGACAGGGTTGTCTATTGAGCAGTTCTTC
CASSFGTGLSIEQFF
>-|-|11|TRBV4-1|TRBJ1-2
TGCGCCAGCAGCCAATCGACTGGCTACACCTTC
CASSQSTGYTF
>-|-|13|TRBV19|TRBJ1-1
TGTGCCAGTAGCTGGGGGGGAAGGACTGAAGCTTTCTTT
CASSWGGRTEAFF
>TRBD1|few|15|TRBV6-6|TRBJ1-6
TGTGCCAGCAGAACAGCGACAGGGGGCAATTCACCCCTCCACTTT
CASRTATGGNSPLHF
>-|-|14|TRBV5-1|TRBJ1-1
TGCGCCAGCAGCTTGGGGGCTCTTAGGACTGAAGCTTTCTTT
CASSLGALRTEAFF
>-|-|14|TRBV5-4|TRBJ2-5
TGTGCCAGCAGCTTGGGCAGGGAGTGGGAGACCCAGTACTTC
CASSLGREWETQYF
>TRBD1|-|14|TRBV29-1|TRBJ2-4
TGCAGCGCCAAGGGAGGGACAGGGTTGGACATTCAGTACTTC
CSAKGGTGLDIQYF